This T cell receptor (beta chain) was documented in a study of cytomegalovirus exposure and HLA in healthy donors. Study-wide results and limits: TCR beta sequences reportedly predicted most subjects' HLA-A and HLA-B alleles accurately. Per a later analysis, HLA-associated TCR beta chains showed more clonal expansion than other, equally common TCR beta chains. The authors confirmed in vitro that three CMV-associated chains were specific for CMV antigens.

Germline V gene data show CDR1 as SEHNR and CDR2 as FQNEAQ (reference sequence). Trimming at V came to 6 bases and at J to 5 bases, leaving 0 bases not matched to a gene. This CDR3 has 13 amino acids. For this clone: Its antigen is unidentified.

Both 60 Vbeta primers and 13 Jbeta primers went into the PCR. Generated by immunoSEQ multiplex PCR, the TCRdb table keeps only in-frame clones and is missing some. The sample lists 150,000 to 200,000 clones, around 68% occurring once. At sampling all donors were nominally healthy, likely with unrecorded immune exposures. Sequencing used PBMCs. The clonotype was recovered from a middle-aged man in good health and CMV-seronegative. J is TRBJ2-5 and V is TRBV7-9; TRBD2 matches at 13 bases. CDR3 bases: TGTGCCAGCAGACTAGCGGGGGGGGAGACCCAGTACTTC. Encoded protein: CASRLAGGETQYF. Drawing the rest from reference TRBV7-9 and TRBJ2-5, the complete variable domain is DTGVSQNPRHKITKRGQNVTFRCDPISEHNRLYWYRQTLGQGPEFLTYFQNEAQLEKSRLLSDRFSAERPKGSFSTLEIQRTEQGDSAMYLCASRLAGGETQYFGPGTRLLVL.